This T cell receptor (beta chain) was profiled in a study of shared clonotypes between healthy human individuals. Notes on the study in general: Compared with clonotypes that all four donors shared, non-shared clonotypes had lower generation probabilities. Collection of samples was limited to blood; tissue repertoires likely differ.

A 200 ng quantity of DNA, 25,000 to 35,000 T cell genomes, went into the sorted-subset replicate PCRs. In the source study's methods: ImmunoSEQ output lacked quality scores and full-length reads, limiting matched filtering. Here immunoSEQ multiplex PCR was the method, and the copy in TCRdb shows in-frame clones only, minus some. D and trimming were read from the DNA, whereas the V and J calls and clone size are those reported in that table. Among hundreds of thousands of clones listed, about two thirds were seen once. A note on this clone: Its specificity is not known.

The V end was cut by 2 bases, the J end by 3 bases, with 8 bases between. CDR1 is LGHNA and CDR2 is YNFKEQ in the germline V gene. The CDR3 totals 13 residues. The receptor's source is a woman in her twenties or thirties in good health. Sample: memory CD4+ T cells sorted from blood. Subset described: CD45RA-negative fraction. The chain employs TRBV4-2 and TRBJ2-7; no clear D. The CDR3 DNA follows: TGTGCCAGCAGCCAAACGAGGAACTACGAGCAGTACTTC. Translated, it gives CASSQTRNYEQYF.